A single TCR beta chain is shown here with its context. The target antigen is unknown. Method: immunoSEQ multiplex PCR; TCRdb's copy keeps in-frame clones and lacks some. The sample has around 50,000 clones; 80% to 90% are singletons. This record comes from a study of graft-versus-host responses after intestinal transplantation. Study as a whole: Recipients uniformly received anti-thymocyte globulin induction, followed by tacrolimus and steroids for approximately 3 years.

Study findings and constraints: Analysis identified GvH clones in recipient marrow, with some appearing first in ileum or blood. Graft-versus-host to host-versus-graft clonal ratios in allografts were high in patients with graft-donor T cell macrochimerism. GvH clone levels peaked in circulation, and this peak was associated with early post-transplant HvG declines.

The ends were cut back, 0 bases at V and 6 bases at J, with 13 bases in the middle. Germline V gene lookup returns CDR1 SGHNT and CDR2 YYREEE (reference sequence). CDR3 size: 15 residues. This specimen was unstimulated CD4+ T cells sorted from spleen or lymph node cells, taken before transplant. The chain carries TRBV5-4 and TRBJ2-1, with D possibly matching TRBD2 (5 bases). The origin of this receptor is a human donor who was the organ donor for an intestinal transplant. CDR3 bases: TGTGCCAGCAGCTTGGGGACTCCGGCCGGCAATGAGCAGTTCTTC. This translates into CASSLGTPAGNEQFF. Full variable domain (rest looked up from reference TRBV5-4 and TRBJ2-1): ETGVTQSPTHLIKTRGQQVTLRCSSQSGHNTVSWYQQALGQGPQFIFQYYREEENGRGNFPPRFSGLQFPNYSSELNVNALELDDSALYLCASSLGTPAGNEQFFGPGTRLTVL.